The 22 T cell receptor beta chains below come from one sample, sequenced in a study of read filtering for tumor transcriptome and immune sequencing. The library was built from 400 to 500 ng RNA with molecular barcoded adaptors for alpha/delta and beta/gamma chains. One entry per CDR3 protein, called by TCRdb with MiXCR from the reads. Of 7,000 to 10,000 distinct CDR3 sequences listed, 15% to 20% are singletons. The sequenced sample was a population of CD138-negative cells sorted from bone marrow. These receptors all come from a donor at least 40 years old with multiple myeloma.

This clonotype was recorded many times. The V call is TRBV11-2, the J call TRBJ2-3; D is unresolved. The length of the CDR3 is 12 residues. The germline V and J ends were trimmed by 1 base and 4 bases, with 3 bases remaining between them. Germline assignment: CDR1 SGHAT and CDR2 FQNNGV. CDR3 residues: CASSLAPDTQYF. The CDR3, as DNA: TGTGCCAGCAGCTTAGCCCCAGATACGCAGTATTTT. The variable domain in full, with the rest retrieved from reference TRBV11-2 and TRBJ2-3, is EAGVAQSPRYKIIEKRQSVAFWCNPISGHATLYWYQQILGQGPKLLIQFQNNGVVDDSQLPKDRFSAERLKGVDSTLKIQPAKLEDSAVYLCASSLAPDTQYFGPGTRLTVL.

This clonotype was counted between two and nine times. Sequence at one end of the junction differs from germline and may be a read error. The chain has TRBV5-1 and TRBJ2-1; 11 positions match TRBD2. This CDR3 has 16 amino acids. Germline V gives CDR1 SGHRS, CDR2 YFSETQ. Here the CDR3 reads CASSPQLAGAYNEQLF. As DNA, the CDR3 is TGCGCCAGCAGCCCCCAACTAGCGGGAGCCTACAACGAGCAGCTCTTC. Drawing the rest from reference TRBV5-1 and TRBJ2-1, the complete variable domain is KAGVTQTPRYLIKTRGQQVTLSCSPISGHRSVSWYQQTPGQGLQFLFEYFSETQRNKGNFPGRFSGRQFSNSRSEMNVSTLELGDSALYLCASSPQLAGAYNEQLFGPGTRLTVL.

This clonotype was found many times. This chain connects TRBV6-2 or TRBV6-3 to TRBJ2-3; 13 bases map to TRBD2. V gave up 8 bases and J gave up 0 bases; unmatched junction bases: 11. The CDR3 loop spans 18 amino acids. Germline V CDR1 and CDR2: MNHEY, SVGEGT. The CDR3 region has the DNA TGTGCCAGCGCCATCTTTGGGACTAGCGGGACTAGCACAGATACGCAGTATTTT. This translates into CASAIFGTSGTSTDTQYF.

This clonotype has ten or more counts. The chain carries TRBV12-3 or TRBV12-4 and TRBJ2-3; 7 nucleotides align to TRBD1. CDR3 length equals 17 residues. V dropped 4 bases and J dropped 5; count of bases not matched to a gene: 15. For the CDR3, the DNA is TGTGCCAGCAGTTGGGTCCATAGGCAGGGGGTTGTAGATACGCAGTATTTT. It translates to CASSWVHRQGVVDTQYF.

This clonotype appeared many times. The V and J genes are TRBV7-2 and TRBJ2-5; TRBD1 or TRBD2 may be the D gene (5 bases each). CDR3 length: 14 residues. The V gene lost 7 bases and the J gene lost 0 bases, with 12 bases spanning the gap. Germline values: CDR1 SGHTA, CDR2 FQGNSA. The CDR3: CASTIGTDQETQYF. The CDR3, as DNA: TGTGCCAGCACCATAGGGACGGACCAAGAGACCCAGTACTTC.

This clonotype was counted many times. The rearrangement joins TRBV7-2 to TRBJ2-4, with a weak D call TRBD2 (6 bases). In germline, CDR1 is SGHTA, CDR2 FQGNSA. The CDR3 runs to 13 residues. Between the trimmed V and J ends, which lost 7 bases and 0 bases, there was a span of 7 bases. The CDR3: CASTGGAKNIQYF. The CDR3 DNA reads TGTGCCAGCACCGGGGGAGCCAAAAACATTCAGTACTTC.

Concerning this clonotype: The CDR3 carries no conserved terminal phenylalanine or tryptophan, so it likely arises from a read error. The chain carries TRBV7-3 and TRBJ2-2; 11 positions match TRBD2. Germline CDR1 SGHTA, CDR2 FQGTGA. V trimming: 2 bases; J trimming: 8 bases; junction bases outside the gene matches: 13. The CDR3 spans 18 residues. The DNA for the CDR3 is TGTGCCAGCAGCTTATACCCGGTAGCTAGCGGGAGGACAGGGGAGCTGTTTCTT. Translated: CASSLYPVASGRTGELFL.

In the case of this clonotype: The junction departs from germline at one end; a sequencing error may be responsible. This rearrangement joins TRBV7-6 to TRBJ1-4; D not resolved. This CDR3 contains 15 residues. Per germline, CDR1 SGHVS and CDR2 FNYEAQ. The CDR3 bases are TGTGCCAGCAGCCCCGGGGTAGCGGGAGAGGAGACGAAGTATTTT. It yields the protein CASSPGVAGEETKYF.

Note on this clonotype: This may arise from a read error, as a much more abundant clone is one base away. The genes are TRBV3-1 and TRBJ1-2; a weak D match, TRBD1 (5 bases). From germline, CDR1 is LGHDT and CDR2 YNNKEL (reference sequence). V was shortened by 4 bases and J by 6 bases, with 21 bases between the two germline ends. The CDR3 contains 16 residues. CDR3 sequence (DNA): TGTGCCAGCAGCCGAGGAGAGGGGAGGGCATCCCATGGCTACACCTTC. Residues: CASSRGEGRASHGYTF.

This clonotype came up many times. The J gene is TRBJ1-2, the V gene TRBV12-3 or TRBV12-4; D not certain. Trimming took 2 bases from V and 8 from J, leaving 9 bases between them. There are 12 residues in the CDR3. The CDR3, as DNA: TGTGCCAGCAGTTTATGGGGTAACGGCTACACCTTC. Translated, it gives CASSLWGNGYTF.

This clonotype was counted ten times or more. The chain uses TRBV29-1 and TRBJ2-1, with 8 nucleotides matching TRBD1. Germline V lookup: CDR1 SQVTM, CDR2 ANQGSEA. This CDR3 is built from 13 residues. The V and J ends lost 3 bases and 8 bases, in that order; junction bases with no gene match: 6. The CDR3 here is CSVDRTGIDEQFF. The CDR3 DNA reads TGCAGCGTTGATCGGACAGGGATAGATGAGCAGTTCTTC.

This clonotype was detected ten times or more. A much larger clone lies a single base off, so this may be a read error. V gene TRBV5-1 combines with J gene TRBJ2-1; D remains ambiguous. Germline loops: CDR1 SGHRS, CDR2 YFSETQ. The CDR3 is made up of 15 amino acids. The CDR3 spells CASSKRLSSYNGQFF. The CDR3 region has the DNA TGCGCCAGCAGCAAGAGACTGAGCTCCTACAATGGGCAGTTCTTC.

This clonotype was recorded many times. The chain combines TRBV7-6 with TRBJ2-1, with 9 bases aligning to TRBD2. This CDR3 comprises 15 residues. Losses at the gene ends were 3 bases for V and 9 bases for J; bases not matched to a gene: 9. CDR1 and CDR2 from the germline V gene are SGHVS and FNYEAQ. CDR3 residues: CASSLGSGGSIEQFF. CDR3 in DNA: TGTGCCAGCAGCTTGGGTAGCGGGGGATCCATTGAGCAGTTCTTC.

There are many counts of this clonotype. A read error is possible here, since a much larger clone lies one base away. The chain carries TRBV7-9 and TRBJ2-1, with TRBD1 identical over 10 bases. The CDR3 runs 16 residues. The germline CDR1 and CDR2 sequences are SEHNR and FQNEAQ (reference sequence). The CDR3 DNA follows: TGTGCCAGCAGCGCGGCGGACAGGGGGACTAACAATGGGCAGTTCTTC. Its translation is CASSAADRGTNNGQFF.

At least ten counts were recorded for this clonotype. The gene calls are TRBV7-9 and TRBJ2-3; D unresolved. Germline assignment: CDR1 SEHNR and CDR2 FQNEAQ (reference sequence). With 5 bases removed from V and 4 bases from J, the gap between germline ends came to 10 bases. This CDR3 is 13 amino acids long. In DNA, the CDR3 is TGTGCCAGCAGCCCACCCTCGTCAGATACGCAGTATTTT. Translation: CASSPPSSDTQYF.

This clonotype was seen many times. The chain uses TRBV28 and TRBJ1-2; 9 bases map to TRBD1. Germline V gives CDR1 MDHEN, CDR2 SYDVKM. This CDR3 spans 14 amino acids. The V gene end was trimmed by 4 bases and the J gene end by 12 bases; junction bases not matched to a gene: 12. The CDR3 loop reads CASSSSGTGRIHTF. For the CDR3, the DNA is TGTGCCAGCAGTTCATCCGGGACAGGGAGAATCCACACCTTC.

This rearrangement joins TRBV19 to TRBJ2-2; TRBD2 agrees at 7 bases. Germline V gene lookup returns CDR1 LNHDA and CDR2 SQIVND (reference sequence). The CDR3 is 16 amino acids. The J segment lost 3 bases and the V segment lost 3 bases, leaving 7 bases of the junction unmatched. This CDR3 reads CASSILGGSDTGELFF. CDR3 bases: TGTGCCAGTAGTATCCTCGGGGGGTCGGACACCGGGGAGCTGTTTTTT.

This clonotype showed up many times. The chain recombines TRBV7-2 with TRBJ2-1; D is uncertain. The V and J ends lost 1 base and 9 bases respectively, with 13 bases between them. The CDR3 runs to 14 residues. Germline values: CDR1 SGHTA, CDR2 FQGNSA. CDR3 protein: CASSLEPSMGEQFF. The CDR3 DNA reads as TGTGCCAGCAGCTTAGAGCCTAGTATGGGTGAGCAGTTCTTC. Together with reference TRBV7-2 and TRBJ2-1, the CDR3 gives the full variable domain: GAGVSQSPSNKVTEKGKDVELRCDPISGHTALYWYRQSLGQGLEFLIYFQGNSAPDKSGLPSDRFSAERTGGSVSTLTIQRTQQEDSAVYLCASSLEPSMGEQFFGPGTRLTVL.

This clonotype appeared a few times. This chain connects TRBV20-1 to TRBJ2-7, with 10 nucleotides matching TRBD2. CDR3 size: 15 residues. With V trimmed by 5 bases and J by 0 bases, 7 bases remained unmatched. Germline values: CDR1 DFQATT, CDR2 SNEGSKA (reference sequence). Here the CDR3 reads CSAQIPSGGSYEQYF. The CDR3 DNA reads TGCAGTGCTCAGATACCTAGCGGGGGCTCCTACGAGCAGTACTTC.

The genes are TRBV6-1 and TRBJ1-5, with 11 positions matching TRBD1. Per germline, CDR1 MNHNS and CDR2 SASEGT. The CDR3 is 15 amino acids. V dropped 6 bases and J dropped 15; count of bases not matched to a gene: 16. This chain's CDR3 is CASRLDRGLGQPGHF. CDR3 DNA sequence: TGTGCCAGCAGATTGGACAGGGGGCTCGGTCAGCCCGGGCATTTT.

Worth noting for this clonotype: A far larger clone is one base from this, pointing to a likely read error. The chain combines TRBV6-2 or TRBV6-3 with TRBJ2-1; no clear D. With 0 bases removed from V and 9 bases from J, the gap between germline ends came to 15 bases. Looked up from germline, CDR1 is MNHEY and CDR2 is SVGEGT. The CDR3 totals 15 residues. The CDR3 loop reads CASSYSLSPPSEQFF. As DNA, the CDR3 is TGTGCCAGCAGTTACTCGCTATCCCCACCCAGTGAGCAGTTCTTC.

This clonotype has only a few counts. The genes are TRBV24-1 and TRBJ2-1, with 7 bases aligning to TRBD1. The trim removed 8 bases at V and 4 bases at J, leaving 1 base unmatched. The CDR3 length is 12 residues. Germline-derived CDR1 and CDR2 are KGHDR and SFDVKD. DNA for the CDR3: TGTGCCACCAAGGGACAGTACAATGAGCAGTTCTTC. As protein: CATKGQYNEQFF.